This TCR beta chain was retrieved from a study of Ad26.COV2.S vaccination and SARS-CoV-2 variants. Assay: immunoSEQ multiplex PCR; the TCRdb copy retains only in-frame clones and omits some. The sample shows about 400,000 clones, about 89% of them seen only once. As for treatment: 19 received Ad26.COV2.S at low or high dose, single or two shots; several received placebo; per-sample allocation not given. All samples were drawn on day 63, counting from the first vaccine or placebo injection. Trimming left V 6 bases short and J 3 bases short, with 17 bases between. The germline gives CDR1 MDHEN, CDR2 SYDVKM. The CDR3 sequence is 16 residues long.

V is TRBV28 and J is TRBJ1-4; tentative D call: TRBD1 (6 bases). The sequencing used peripheral blood, collected in a trial of Ad26.COV2.S vaccine versus placebo. The clonotype originates from a person aged 18-60 years who received the Ad26.COV2.S COVID-19 vaccine or a placebo. The CDR3 is CASRPGGLGANEKLFF. The CDR3 region has the DNA TGTGCCAGCAGGCCGGGGGGGCTGGGGGCTAATGAAAAACTGTTTTTT.